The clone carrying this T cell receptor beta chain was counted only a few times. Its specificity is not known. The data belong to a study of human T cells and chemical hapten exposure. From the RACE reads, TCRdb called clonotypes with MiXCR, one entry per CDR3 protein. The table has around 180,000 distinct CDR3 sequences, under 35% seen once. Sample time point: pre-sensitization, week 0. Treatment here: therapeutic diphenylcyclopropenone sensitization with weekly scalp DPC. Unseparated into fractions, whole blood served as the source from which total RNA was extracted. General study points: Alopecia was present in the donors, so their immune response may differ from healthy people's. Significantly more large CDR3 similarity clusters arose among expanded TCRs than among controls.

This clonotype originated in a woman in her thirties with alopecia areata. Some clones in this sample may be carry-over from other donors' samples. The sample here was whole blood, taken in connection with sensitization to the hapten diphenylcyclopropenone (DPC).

In nucleotides, the CDR3 is TGCGCCAGCAGCTCAGAGGCTAACTATGGCTACACCTTC. Translating it yields CASSSEANYGYTF. The V and J genes are TRBV5-1 and TRBJ1-2; D gene unclear. Germline V lookup: CDR1 SGHRS, CDR2 YFSETQ. V was cut by 3 bases and J by 0 bases, with 6 bases left in between. The CDR3 spans 13 residues.